This TCR beta chain was sequenced for a study of OX40 agonist ivuxolimab in advanced cancers. Turning to the study itself: With ivuxolimab, an agonistic anti-OX40 (CD134) antibody, patients were treated. Participants could have had prior anti-PD-1, anti-PD-L1 or anti-CTLA-4 therapy, and approximately 37% had some. Three patients showed partial responses: one hepatocellular carcinoma and two cutaneous melanoma cases.

Assay: immunoSEQ multiplex PCR; the TCRdb copy retains only in-frame clones and omits some. The profile shows approximately 87,000 clones, approximately 88% of them singletons. CDR1 and CDR2 from the germline V gene are WSHSY and SAAADI. The V end was cut by 6 bases, the J end by 0 bases, with 8 bases between. This CDR3 is built from 13 residues. Study-wide findings and caveats: Partly responding patients at 0.1-3.0 mg/kg showed some of the smallest clonal expansion.

Comments on this clone: What it binds is not known.

This receptor was identified in an adult with an advanced solid tumor such as melanoma, head and neck, liver or kidney cancer. The chain joins TRBV10-2 to TRBJ1-1, with D perhaps matching TRBD1 (6 bases). Sample: CD4+ or CD8+ T cells sorted from blood, taken in a trial of the OX40 agonist ivuxolimab. CDR3 amino acids: CASSGQLNTEAFF. As DNA, the CDR3 is TGCGCCAGCAGCGGACAGTTGAACACTGAAGCTTTCTTT.